One sample yielded the 14 T cell receptor beta chains listed below, sequenced in a study of T cell changes during pregnancy in multiple sclerosis. TCRdb keeps only in-frame clones here, not all; method: immunoSEQ multiplex PCR. The sample carries around 68,000 clones, 75% to 95% recorded once. The sample was CD4+ T cells from peripheral blood mononuclear cells, taken before pregnancy. These receptors were collected from a female donor with multiple sclerosis, enrolled in a pregnancy study.

This clone appeared once. This chain joins TRBV4-1 and TRBJ2-3, with D perhaps matching TRBD2 (6 bases). Germline V CDR1 and CDR2: MGHRA, YSYEKL. The CDR3 is made up of 16 amino acids. Trimming removed 4 bases from V and 8 bases from J, with 22 bases in between. Here the CDR3 reads CASSLAGLPSVGTQYF. The CDR3 DNA reads as TGCGCCAGCAGCCTCGCGGGACTCCCGAGTGTCGGTACGCAGTATTTT.

This rearrangement joins TRBV19 to TRBJ1-4; tentative D call: TRBD1 (6 bases). The length of the CDR3 is 14 residues. The V gene's germline CDR1 is LNHDA and CDR2 SQIVND (reference sequence). The V end lost 3 bases, the J end lost 5 bases, and 10 bases lay between the germline ends. The DNA of the CDR3 is TGTGCCAGTAGTATGTCAGGGGAAAATGAAAAACTGTTTTTT. Its translation: CASSMSGENEKLFF.

The count of this clone is one. V is TRBV5-1 and J is TRBJ1-2; 8 bases are shared with TRBD1. This CDR3 comprises 14 residues. The germline CDR1 and CDR2 sequences are SGHRS and YFSETQ. V lost 0 bases and J lost 8; bases outside the gene matches: 6. DNA of the CDR3: TGCGCCAGCAGCTTGGGGACAGGGATTAACGGCTACACCTTC. This encodes CASSLGTGINGYTF.

The V call is TRBV5-1, the J call TRBJ1-2; D gene ambiguous. This CDR3 region has 12 residues. Trimming pared 3 bases from V and 4 bases from J, leaving 7 bases between. Germline V gene data show CDR1 as SGHRS and CDR2 as YFSETQ. For the CDR3, the DNA is TGCGCCAGCAGCTCCGGGAGCTATGGCTACACCTTC. This sequence encodes CASSSGSYGYTF.

The rearrangement links TRBV6-5 to TRBJ1-1, with D possibly matching TRBD1 (6 bases). Germline lookup yields CDR1 MNHEY and CDR2 SVGAGI. This CDR3 comprises 14 residues. Trimming took off 5 bases at V and 1 base at J, with 11 bases between the two ends. CDR3 residues: CASSQGYGNTEAFF. CDR3 bases: TGTGCCAGCAGTCAGGGGTATGGGAACACTGAAGCTTTCTTT.

The chain is built from TRBV7-2 and TRBJ2-3; TRBD2 matches 7 bases. CDR3 length: 15 residues. J lost 6 bases, V lost 2 bases, and 8 bases had no gene match. Germline lookup yields CDR1 SGHTA and CDR2 FQGNSA. CDR3 sequence reads: CASSLFSGGGDTQYF. The CDR3 DNA reads TGTGCCAGCAGCTTATTTTCGGGGGGAGGGGATACGCAGTATTTT.

The gene calls are TRBV14 and TRBJ2-7; 7 nucleotides agree with TRBD1. This CDR3 is 14 amino acids long. Trimming cost V 5 bases and J 3 bases; bases outside gene matches: 7. Germline V lookup: CDR1 SGHDN, CDR2 FVKESK. The CDR3 coding sequence is TGTGCCAGCAGCGCTACAGGGGTCCTCTACGAGCAGTACTTC. Translation gives CASSATGVLYEQYF.

The gene calls are TRBV28 and TRBJ2-2, with D perhaps matching TRBD2 (6 bases). Germline V gene sequence: CDR1 MDHEN, CDR2 SYDVKM. V was cut by 6 bases and J by 8 bases, with 16 bases left in between. The CDR3 is made up of 14 amino acids. CDR3 loop: CASSPGLAGGELFF. The CDR3 bases are TGTGCCAGCAGCCCGGGACTCGCAGGGGGGGAGCTGTTTTTT. The complete variable domain, with remaining parts taken from reference TRBV28 and TRBJ2-2, reads DVKVTQSSRYLVKRTGEKVFLECVQDMDHENMFWYRQDPGLGLRLIYFSYDVKMKEKGDIPEGYSVSREKKERFSLILESASTNQTSMYLCASSPGLAGGELFFGEGSRLTVL.

The chain has TRBV7-9 and TRBJ1-2; perhaps TRBD1 as D (6 bases). Trimming removed 5 bases from V and 4 bases from J, with 14 bases in between. This CDR3 is built from 14 residues. The germline V gene encodes CDR1 SEHNR and CDR2 FQNEAQ (reference sequence). This chain's CDR3 is CASSGGAGFYGYTF. In nucleotides, the CDR3 is TGTGCCAGCAGCGGGGGGGCAGGCTTCTATGGCTACACCTTC.

This clone has a single count. The CDR3 DNA follows: TGTGCCAGCTCACCACTCTCGGGACAGGGGTACGGCTACACCTTC. Translating it yields CASSPLSGQGYGYTF. The chain employs TRBV18 and TRBJ1-2, with TRBD1 identical over 10 bases. The junction had 7 bases not matched to a gene; V was cut back by 1 base and J by 8 bases. Germline CDR1 KGHSH, CDR2 LQKENI. The CDR3 contains 15 residues.

This clone was seen a handful of times. The V call is TRBV19, the J call TRBJ1-2; 10 bases map to TRBD1. This CDR3 has 21 residues. J lost 5 bases, V lost 7 bases, and 28 bases had no gene match. Looked up from germline, CDR1 is LNHDA and CDR2 is SQIVND (reference sequence). CDR3 sequence: CASTSRLPSGTGEFTRYGYTF. CDR3 DNA: TGTGCCAGTACCTCCCGCTTACCTTCCGGGACAGGGGAATTTACGCGATATGGCTACACCTTC. Variable domain in full (rest from reference TRBV19 and TRBJ1-2): DGGITQSPKYLFRKEGQNVTLSCEQNLNHDAMYWYRQDPGQGLRLIYYSQIVNDFQKGDIAEGYSVSREKKESFPLTVTSAQKNPTAFYLCASTSRLPSGTGEFTRYGYTFGSGTRLTVV.

This chain joins TRBV4-1 and TRBJ1-1; D gene uncertain. CDR1 and CDR2 from the germline V gene are MGHRA and YSYEKL. CDR3 length: 15 amino acids. V dropped 0 bases and J dropped 4 bases, with 12 bases sitting between them. CDR3 coding DNA: TGCGCCAGCAGCCAAGATGTACGTCCCAGCACTGAAGCTTTCTTT. Protein: CASSQDVRPSTEAFF.

This rearrangement joins TRBV18 to TRBJ2-5; D might be TRBD2 (5 bases). Between the trimmed V and J ends, which lost 2 bases and 2 bases, there was a span of 9 bases. From germline, CDR1 is KGHSH and CDR2 LQKENI. The CDR3 has 14 amino acids. The CDR3 loop reads CASSPEGMQETQYF. CDR3 nucleotide sequence: TGTGCCAGCTCACCAGAGGGCATGCAAGAGACCCAGTACTTC. Based on the CDR3 plus reference TRBV18 and TRBJ2-5, the full variable domain is NAGVMQNPRHLVRRRGQEARLRCSPMKGHSHVYWYRQLPEEGLKFMVYLQKENIIDESGMPKERFSAEFPKEGPSILRIQQVVRGDSAAYFCASSPEGMQETQYFGPGTRLLVL.

This chain connects TRBV5-6 to TRBJ2-5; tentatively, D is TRBD1 (6 bases). There are 15 residues in the CDR3. The V end lost 6 bases, the J end lost 2 bases, and 17 bases lay between the germline ends. Per the germline V gene, CDR1 is SGHDT and CDR2 is YYEEEE. The CDR3 here is CASTRIGQSQETQYF. The CDR3 nucleotides are TGTGCCAGCACCAGGATCGGACAGTCTCAAGAGACCCAGTACTTC.